This TCR beta chain was observed in a study of shared T cell receptors in the human thymus. Clones were sequenced by immunoSEQ multiplex PCR, and TCRdb holds only the in-frame ones, with some missing. The sample holds 500,000 to 750,000 clones, roughly 90% seen once. Deletions cut 2 bases from V and 0 bases from J, with 21 bases between. CDR1 is SGHDT, CDR2 YYEEEE, per germline. The CDR3 covers 19 residues. The sample was also reused in another study, on human thymus T cells. That investigation notes: During corrective heart surgery, resections were taken, and the thymus tissue came from them. Highly overlapping thymic repertoires in unrelated individuals were reported by related research.

The V and J genes are TRBV5-6 and TRBJ2-1, with a weak D call TRBD2 (5 bases). Sequenced sample: thymocytes. This receptor was identified in a boy under two years old with a congenital heart defect. The CDR3 sequence is CASSFFPWRAILSYNEQFF. The CDR3 DNA sequence: TGTGCCAGCAGCTTTTTTCCGTGGCGGGCTATTCTCTCCTACAATGAGCAGTTCTTC.